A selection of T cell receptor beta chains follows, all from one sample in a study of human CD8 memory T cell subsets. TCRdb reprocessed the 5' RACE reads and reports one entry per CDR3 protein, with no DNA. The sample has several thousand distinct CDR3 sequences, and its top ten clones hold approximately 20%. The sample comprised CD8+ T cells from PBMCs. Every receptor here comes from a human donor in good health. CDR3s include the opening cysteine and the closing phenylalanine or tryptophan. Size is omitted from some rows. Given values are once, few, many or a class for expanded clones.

CDR3 protein: CASSLDDGTQYF
V gene: TRBV11-2
J gene: TRBJ2-5
clone size: -

CDR3 protein: CAIPKAGQMNTEAFF
V gene: TRBV7-9
J gene: TRBJ1-1
clone size: medium-sized

CDR3 protein: CASSDTGNTIYF
V gene: TRBV6-1
J gene: TRBJ1-3
clone size: -

CDR3 protein: CASSLTGTGGLNEQFF
V gene: TRBV12-3/TRBV12-4
J gene: TRBJ2-1
clone size: -

CDR3 protein: CASSLSVRSSYNEQFF
V gene: TRBV12-3/TRBV12-4
J gene: TRBJ2-1
clone size: -

CDR3 protein: CAWSPGYEQYF
V gene: TRBV30
J gene: TRBJ2-7
clone size: -

CDR3 protein: CSVDLQAGDTQYF
V gene: TRBV29-1
J gene: TRBJ2-3
clone size: -

CDR3 protein: CASSYWKGQGAETGELFF
V gene: TRBV6-2/TRBV6-3
J gene: TRBJ2-2
clone size: -

CDR3 protein: CASSFQREGVDEQFF
V gene: TRBV6-6
J gene: TRBJ2-1
clone size: -

CDR3 protein: CASSEAASYNEQFF
V gene: TRBV2
J gene: TRBJ2-1
clone size: -

CDR3 protein: CAIRQGLETQYF
V gene: TRBV10-3
J gene: TRBJ2-5
clone size: -